This TCR beta chain came from a study of T-cell reconstitution after alpha-beta-depleted transplantation in children. Study-level findings and limits: At around two months after transplant, the alpha-beta T cells were reportedly derived from several hundred expanded clones that came from non-depleted graft cells. T-cell numbers and diversity one year post-transplant derived largely from freshly generated T cells.

The sample holds a few counts of this clonotype. What it binds is not known. Unique molecular identifiers were incorporated into the prepared TCRbeta library. TCRdb reanalysed the PCR reads using MiXCR and keeps one entry per CDR3 protein. This sample yields about 980,000 distinct CDR3 sequences, of which roughly 29% are seen a single time; approximately 30% belongs to the top ten. Material: PBMCs, mostly from graft donor cells, obtained 360 days after TCRalphabeta/CD19-depleted stem cell transplant. The TCR originated in a boy under two years old who had a stem cell transplant for SCID, so the T cells may come from the graft donor.

The CDR3 bases are TGTGCCAGCAGTTACCGGGGGGCATTCGGCAAAAACATTCAGTACTTC. Its protein is CASSYRGAFGKNIQYF. This sequence joins TRBV12-3 or TRBV12-4 and TRBJ2-4, with a possible D match to TRBD2 (7 bases). The CDR3 sequence is 16 residues long. With 4 bases removed from V and 3 bases from J, the gap between germline ends came to 16 bases.